This T cell receptor beta chain comes out of a study of T cell changes during pregnancy in multiple sclerosis. Libraries were prepared by immunoSEQ multiplex PCR; TCRdb keeps only in-frame clonotypes and omits some of them. The table has 35,000 to 55,000 clones, around 92% seen once; the top ten hold 1% to 1.5%. Per the germline V gene, CDR1 is SGHTA and CDR2 is FQGNSA. This CDR3 is 14 amino acids long. Deletions cut 2 bases from V and 2 bases from J, with 6 bases between. The clonotype originates from a female donor with multiple sclerosis, enrolled in a pregnancy study. The chain employs TRBV7-2 and TRBJ2-2; D gene uncertain. Specimen: peripheral blood. CDR3 nucleotides: TGTGCCAGCAGCTTATCTCACAACACCGGGGAGCTGTTTTTT. Translated, it gives CASSLSHNTGELFF.